Listed below are T cell receptor beta chains from one sample, sequenced in a study of blood T cell repertoires in COVID-19. The repertoire was sequenced with immunoSEQ multiplex PCR; TCRdb's copy has only in-frame clones and lacks some. The sample lists just over 20,000 clones; 86% were seen once. The sequenced sample consisted of peripheral blood. The receptors derive from a man between 45 and 60 years old with active COVID-19. Both conserved end residues are part of each CDR3. The order of the fields is D gene, J gene, V gene, clone size, CDR3 DNA, CDR3 protein. D genes are given only for firm matches. Rows give clone size only sometimes, using once, few, many, or a class for an expanded clone.

d_gene: TRBD1; j_gene: TRBJ2-7; v_gene: TRBV11-2; abundance: NA; CDR3nt: TGTGCCAGCAGCCGGACAGGGCGGGCCGAGCAGTACTTC; CDR3aa: CASSRTGRAEQYF
d_gene: TRBD1; j_gene: TRBJ2-7; v_gene: TRBV30; abundance: NA; CDR3nt: TGTGCCTGGAGTGTGGGGACAGGGGTGAGGGAGCAGTACTTC; CDR3aa: CAWSVGTGVREQYF
d_gene: NA; j_gene: TRBJ1-5; v_gene: TRBV10-3; abundance: NA; CDR3nt: TGTGCCATCAGTCAGGGTGGCGGCAATCAGCCCCAGCATTTT; CDR3aa: CAISQGGGNQPQHF
d_gene: NA; j_gene: TRBJ1-4; v_gene: TRBV6-6; abundance: NA; CDR3nt: TGTGCCAGCAGCTACAGGAGAGGTGAAAAACTGTTTTTT; CDR3aa: CASSYRRGEKLFF
d_gene: NA; j_gene: TRBJ2-5; v_gene: TRBV6-5; abundance: NA; CDR3nt: TGTGCCAGCACCCCCCGGCCGGTTTTCGGGGAGACCCAGTACTTC; CDR3aa: CASTPRPVFGETQYF
d_gene: TRBD1; j_gene: TRBJ1-1; v_gene: TRBV29-1; abundance: NA; CDR3nt: TGCAGCGTTGAACAGGGGGCGAACACTGAAGCTTTCTTT; CDR3aa: CSVEQGANTEAFF
d_gene: TRBD1; j_gene: TRBJ1-5; v_gene: TRBV18; abundance: NA; CDR3nt: TGTGCCAGCTCACCATCCACAGGGGGCCGCAATCAGCCCCAGCATTTT; CDR3aa: CASSPSTGGRNQPQHF
d_gene: NA; j_gene: TRBJ1-6; v_gene: TRBV12-3/TRBV12-4; abundance: NA; CDR3nt: TGTGCCAGCAGTTTGACAGCGGGTTCACCCCTCCACTTT; CDR3aa: CASSLTAGSPLHF
d_gene: TRBD1; j_gene: TRBJ2-2; v_gene: TRBV18; abundance: NA; CDR3nt: TGTGCCAGCTCAACGCGACAGGGTCACACCGGGGAGCTGTTTTTT; CDR3aa: CASSTRQGHTGELFF
d_gene: TRBD1; j_gene: TRBJ2-7; v_gene: TRBV27; abundance: NA; CDR3nt: TGTGCCAGCAGGCCAGGGGGCTCCTACGAGCAGTACTTC; CDR3aa: CASRPGGSYEQYF
d_gene: NA; j_gene: TRBJ1-2; v_gene: TRBV5-4; abundance: NA; CDR3nt: TGTGCCAGCAGGCGACGGGGGGATTCCTATGGCTACGCCTTC; CDR3aa: CASRRRGDSYGYAF
d_gene: NA; j_gene: TRBJ2-1; v_gene: TRBV7-9; abundance: NA; CDR3nt: TGTGCCAGCAGCTTATCTGAGGGAAACAATGAGCAGTTCTTC; CDR3aa: CASSLSEGNNEQFF
d_gene: NA; j_gene: TRBJ2-1; v_gene: TRBV9; abundance: NA; CDR3nt: TGTGCCAGCAGCGTAGGTCCGGGGGGCAGGAATGAGCAGTTCTTC; CDR3aa: CASSVGPGGRNEQFF
d_gene: NA; j_gene: TRBJ2-2; v_gene: TRBV29-1; abundance: NA; CDR3nt: TGCAGCGTGGGGAACATACTAGAAGGGGAGCTGTTTTTT; CDR3aa: CSVGNILEGELFF
d_gene: TRBD1; j_gene: TRBJ2-7; v_gene: TRBV18; abundance: NA; CDR3nt: TGTGCCAGCTCGTTACAGGGGTCCCTCGACGAGCAGTACTTC; CDR3aa: CASSLQGSLDEQYF
d_gene: NA; j_gene: TRBJ1-5; v_gene: TRBV7-9; abundance: NA; CDR3nt: TGTGCCAGCAGCTTATCCCGAACGGGACAGCCCCAGCATTTT; CDR3aa: CASSLSRTGQPQHF
d_gene: NA; j_gene: TRBJ1-2; v_gene: TRBV4-1; abundance: NA; CDR3nt: TGCGCCAGCAGCCACCCCCGGGGTAGAGGCTACACCTTC; CDR3aa: CASSHPRGRGYTF
d_gene: NA; j_gene: TRBJ1-1; v_gene: TRBV4-2; abundance: NA; CDR3nt: TGTGCCAGCAGCCTTGAACAGGGCGCTCCGAAAGCTTTCTTT; CDR3aa: CASSLEQGAPKAFF
d_gene: NA; j_gene: TRBJ1-1; v_gene: TRBV2; abundance: NA; CDR3nt: TGTGCCAGCACCGGACAGCTGAACACTGAAGCTTTCTTT; CDR3aa: CASTGQLNTEAFF
d_gene: NA; j_gene: TRBJ2-2; v_gene: TRBV11-3; abundance: NA; CDR3nt: TGTGCCAGCAGCCAGGGAAGCGGGGAGCTGTTTTTT; CDR3aa: CASSQGSGELFF
d_gene: NA; j_gene: TRBJ1-1; v_gene: TRBV4-1; abundance: NA; CDR3nt: TGCGCCAGCAGCCCGGACAGACTAAACACTGAAGCTTTCTTT; CDR3aa: CASSPDRLNTEAFF
d_gene: NA; j_gene: TRBJ1-1; v_gene: TRBV7-2; abundance: NA; CDR3nt: TGTGCCAGTGTTAACAGGCTAATGAACACTGAAGCTTTCTTT; CDR3aa: CASVNRLMNTEAFF
d_gene: TRBD2; j_gene: TRBJ2-2; v_gene: TRBV7-2; abundance: NA; CDR3nt: TGTGCCAGCAGCTCCGGGGGGGTGAACACCGGGGAGCTGTTTTTT; CDR3aa: CASSSGGVNTGELFF
d_gene: TRBD1; j_gene: TRBJ1-2; v_gene: TRBV5-6; abundance: NA; CDR3nt: TGTGCCAGCAGCTTGGCCGGGCAGGGGGAGCGTGGCTACACCTTC; CDR3aa: CASSLAGQGERGYTF
d_gene: TRBD1; j_gene: TRBJ2-7; v_gene: TRBV12-3/TRBV12-4; abundance: NA; CDR3nt: TGTGCCAGCACCGCGACAGGGGACCACGAGCAGTACTTC; CDR3aa: CASTATGDHEQYF
d_gene: NA; j_gene: TRBJ1-2; v_gene: TRBV7-9; abundance: NA; CDR3nt: TGTGCCAGCAGCTTAGCCCGGGCCAGGGGCACTAACTATGGCTACACCTTC; CDR3aa: CASSLARARGTNYGYTF
d_gene: TRBD2; j_gene: TRBJ2-3; v_gene: TRBV2; abundance: NA; CDR3nt: TGTGCCAGCAGCCTAACCAGGCCTAGCGGGGGGGAGGATACGCAGTATTTT; CDR3aa: CASSLTRPSGGEDTQYF
d_gene: NA; j_gene: TRBJ2-1; v_gene: TRBV27; abundance: once; CDR3nt: TGTGCCAGCAGTTTAGGGCAGATTAATGAGCAGTTCTTC; CDR3aa: CASSLGQINEQFF
d_gene: NA; j_gene: TRBJ1-2; v_gene: TRBV14; abundance: NA; CDR3nt: TGTGCCAGCAGCCACCCGGGAGGGGATGGCTACACCTTC; CDR3aa: CASSHPGGDGYTF
d_gene: TRBD2; j_gene: TRBJ2-7; v_gene: TRBV7-9; abundance: NA; CDR3nt: TGTGCCAGCAGCTTCCTAGCGGGGGTCGACGAGCAGTACTTC; CDR3aa: CASSFLAGVDEQYF
d_gene: TRBD2; j_gene: TRBJ2-3; v_gene: TRBV4-1; abundance: NA; CDR3nt: TGCGCCAGCAGCCTAGAAGCGGGGGGTTACACAGATACGCAGTATTTT; CDR3aa: CASSLEAGGYTDTQYF
d_gene: NA; j_gene: TRBJ1-1; v_gene: TRBV19; abundance: once; CDR3nt: TGTGCCACCGAGGGGGGGCGACCTGAAGCTTTCTTT; CDR3aa: CATEGGRPEAFF
d_gene: NA; j_gene: TRBJ2-1; v_gene: TRBV2; abundance: NA; CDR3nt: TGTGCCAGCAGCGTGGAGAGGCAAACCTACAATGAGCAGTTCTTC; CDR3aa: CASSVERQTYNEQFF
d_gene: TRBD1; j_gene: TRBJ2-3; v_gene: TRBV3-1/TRBV3-2; abundance: few; CDR3nt: TGTGCCAGCAGCCGGGCGACAGGGGGCGGGACAGATACGCAGTATTTT; CDR3aa: CASSRATGGGTDTQYF
d_gene: NA; j_gene: TRBJ1-2; v_gene: TRBV15; abundance: NA; CDR3nt: TGTGCCACCAGCAGAGTTCAGGGAAGCGGCTACACCTTC; CDR3aa: CATSRVQGSGYTF
d_gene: TRBD2; j_gene: TRBJ2-1; v_gene: TRBV2; abundance: NA; CDR3nt: TGTGCCAGCAGTTCTAGCGGGGGGGCCTATGGTGAGCAGTTCTTC; CDR3aa: CASSSSGGAYGEQFF
d_gene: TRBD1; j_gene: TRBJ1-6; v_gene: TRBV2; abundance: NA; CDR3nt: TGTGCCAGCAGTGACAAAGGGGGCGGTTCACCCCTCCACTTT; CDR3aa: CASSDKGGGSPLHF
d_gene: NA; j_gene: TRBJ2-6; v_gene: TRBV5-8; abundance: NA; CDR3nt: TGTGCCAGCAGATACAGGGTAAGCTCTGGGGCCAACGTCCTGACTTTC; CDR3aa: CASRYRVSSGANVLTF
d_gene: TRBD1; j_gene: TRBJ2-7; v_gene: TRBV30; abundance: NA; CDR3nt: TGTGCCTGGAGTAGTGGGACAGGGTCCTACGAGCAGTACTTC; CDR3aa: CAWSSGTGSYEQYF
d_gene: NA; j_gene: TRBJ2-7; v_gene: TRBV27; abundance: NA; CDR3nt: TGTGCCAGCAGTTTATCGATGGCCTCCGGTAGGGGCGAGCAGTACTTC; CDR3aa: CASSLSMASGRGEQYF
d_gene: TRBD1; j_gene: TRBJ2-1; v_gene: TRBV5-8; abundance: NA; CDR3nt: TGTGCCAGCAGAGGACAGGGGCCCTACAATGAGCAGTTCTTC; CDR3aa: CASRGQGPYNEQFF
d_gene: TRBD1; j_gene: TRBJ2-7; v_gene: TRBV6-4; abundance: NA; CDR3nt: TGTGCCAGCAGCGCAGCCGGGACAGGAATCTCCTACGAGCAGTACTTC; CDR3aa: CASSAAGTGISYEQYF
d_gene: NA; j_gene: TRBJ2-3; v_gene: TRBV7-9; abundance: NA; CDR3nt: TGTGCCAGCCTCGGGAGCACAGATACGCAGTATTTT; CDR3aa: CASLGSTDTQYF
d_gene: NA; j_gene: TRBJ2-2; v_gene: TRBV19; abundance: NA; CDR3nt: TGTGCCAGTACAGACACCGGGGAGCTGTTTTTT; CDR3aa: CASTDTGELFF
d_gene: TRBD2; j_gene: TRBJ2-1; v_gene: TRBV18; abundance: NA; CDR3nt: TGTGCCAGCTCACTAGCGGGGGGGCCCTACAATGAGCAGTTCTTC; CDR3aa: CASSLAGGPYNEQFF
d_gene: TRBD2; j_gene: TRBJ2-1; v_gene: TRBV7-8; abundance: NA; CDR3nt: TGTGCCAGCAGCTCATATCTAGCGGGGGGAAACAATGAGCAGTTCTTC; CDR3aa: CASSSYLAGGNNEQFF
d_gene: TRBD1; j_gene: TRBJ2-3; v_gene: TRBV29-1; abundance: NA; CDR3nt: TGCAGCGTTGAAGAATCGACAGGGGGAGATACGCAGTATTTT; CDR3aa: CSVEESTGGDTQYF
d_gene: TRBD2; j_gene: TRBJ2-3; v_gene: TRBV11-2; abundance: NA; CDR3nt: TGTGCCAGCAGCTTGGCTGGACTAGCGGCCACAGATACGCAGTATTTT; CDR3aa: CASSLAGLAATDTQYF
d_gene: NA; j_gene: TRBJ2-3; v_gene: TRBV5-4; abundance: NA; CDR3nt: TGTGCCAGCAGCCGAACCGCTAGCGCCGAAAACACAGATACGCAGTATTTT; CDR3aa: CASSRTASAENTDTQYF
d_gene: NA; j_gene: TRBJ1-3; v_gene: TRBV7-8; abundance: NA; CDR3nt: TGTGCCAGCAGCCCGACAGGTTTCTCAGGAAACACCATATATTTT; CDR3aa: CASSPTGFSGNTIYF
d_gene: NA; j_gene: TRBJ1-1; v_gene: TRBV9; abundance: NA; CDR3nt: TGTGCCAGCAGCCCAGGGTTAAGCACTGAAGCTTTCTTT; CDR3aa: CASSPGLSTEAFF
d_gene: TRBD2; j_gene: TRBJ2-5; v_gene: TRBV5-1; abundance: few; CDR3nt: TGCGCCAGCAGCACGACCGGGGGGGAGACCCAGTACTTC; CDR3aa: CASSTTGGETQYF
d_gene: TRBD2; j_gene: TRBJ2-2; v_gene: TRBV14; abundance: NA; CDR3nt: TGTGCCAGCAGCCCAGGGACTACGAACACCGGGGAGCTGTTTTTT; CDR3aa: CASSPGTTNTGELFF
d_gene: NA; j_gene: TRBJ1-1; v_gene: TRBV11-2; abundance: NA; CDR3nt: TGTGCCAGCAGCTCCCCGGGGGCGGGGGGCACTGAAGCTTTCTTT; CDR3aa: CASSSPGAGGTEAFF
d_gene: NA; j_gene: TRBJ1-1; v_gene: TRBV5-6; abundance: NA; CDR3nt: TGTGCCAGCAGCCCGATCCGCGCAGGGCCCACTGAAGCTTTCTTT; CDR3aa: CASSPIRAGPTEAFF
d_gene: NA; j_gene: TRBJ1-3; v_gene: TRBV6-4; abundance: NA; CDR3nt: TGTGCCAGCCATCCGGTGGAGACACAGGAGGGAAACACCATATATTTT; CDR3aa: CASHPVETQEGNTIYF
d_gene: NA; j_gene: TRBJ1-4; v_gene: TRBV27; abundance: NA; CDR3nt: TGTGCCAGCAGGCTCCAGGGGAATGAAAAACTGTTTTTT; CDR3aa: CASRLQGNEKLFF